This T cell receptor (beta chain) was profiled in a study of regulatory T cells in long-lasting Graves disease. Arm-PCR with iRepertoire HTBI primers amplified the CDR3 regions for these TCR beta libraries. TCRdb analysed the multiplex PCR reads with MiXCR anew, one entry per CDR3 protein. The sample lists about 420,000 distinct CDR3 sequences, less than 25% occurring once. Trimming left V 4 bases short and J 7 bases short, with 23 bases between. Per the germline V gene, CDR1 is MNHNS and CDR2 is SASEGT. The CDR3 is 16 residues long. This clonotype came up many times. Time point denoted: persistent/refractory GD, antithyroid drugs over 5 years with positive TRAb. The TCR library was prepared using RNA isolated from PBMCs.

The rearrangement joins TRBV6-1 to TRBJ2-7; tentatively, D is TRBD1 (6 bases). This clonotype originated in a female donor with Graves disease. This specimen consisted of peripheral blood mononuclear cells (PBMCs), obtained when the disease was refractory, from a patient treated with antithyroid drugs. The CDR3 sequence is CASSAGQGLKKGEQYF. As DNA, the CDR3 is TGTGCCAGCAGTGCCGGTCAGGGGTTAAAGAAGGGAGAGCAGTACTTC.